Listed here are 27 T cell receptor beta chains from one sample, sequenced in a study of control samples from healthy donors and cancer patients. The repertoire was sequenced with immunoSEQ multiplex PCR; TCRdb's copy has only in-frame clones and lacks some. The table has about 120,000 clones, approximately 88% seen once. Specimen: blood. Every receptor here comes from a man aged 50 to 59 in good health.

The CDR3 sequence is CASSQEIAATNEKLFF. The CDR3 DNA reads as TGTGCCAGCAGCCAAGAAATAGCTGCAACTAATGAAAAACTGTTTTTT. The V call is TRBV3-1 (or the pseudogene TRBV3-2), the J call TRBJ1-4; D remains unclear. The germline V and J ends were trimmed by 0 bases and 0 bases, with 8 bases remaining between them. CDR3 length equals 16 residues. From germline, CDR1 is LGHDT and CDR2 YNNKEL (reference sequence).

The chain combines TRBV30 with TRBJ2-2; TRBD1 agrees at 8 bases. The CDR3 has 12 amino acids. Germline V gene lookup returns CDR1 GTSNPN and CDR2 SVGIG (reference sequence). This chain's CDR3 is CAGTGNTGELFF. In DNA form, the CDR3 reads TGTGCTGGGACAGGGAACACCGGGGAGCTGTTTTTT.

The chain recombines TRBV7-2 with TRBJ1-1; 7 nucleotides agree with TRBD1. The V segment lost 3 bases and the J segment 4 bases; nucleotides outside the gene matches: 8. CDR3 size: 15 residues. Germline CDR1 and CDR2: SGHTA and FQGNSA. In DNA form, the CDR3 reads TGTGCCAGCAGCTTCTCCAGGGGGTTGGGCACTGAAGCTTTCTTT. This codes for CASSFSRGLGTEAFF.

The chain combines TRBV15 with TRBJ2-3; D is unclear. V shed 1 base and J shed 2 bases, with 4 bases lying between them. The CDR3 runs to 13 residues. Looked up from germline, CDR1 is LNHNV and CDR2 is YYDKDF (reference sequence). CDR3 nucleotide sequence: TGTGCCACCAGCAGAGGGGACACAGATACGCAGTATTTT. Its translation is CATSRGDTDTQYF.

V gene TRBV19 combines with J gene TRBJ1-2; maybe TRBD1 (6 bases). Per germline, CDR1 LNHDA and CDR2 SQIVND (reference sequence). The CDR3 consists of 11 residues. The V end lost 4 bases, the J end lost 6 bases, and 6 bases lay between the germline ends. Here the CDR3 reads CASSNRDGYTF. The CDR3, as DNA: TGTGCCAGTAGTAACAGGGATGGCTACACCTTC. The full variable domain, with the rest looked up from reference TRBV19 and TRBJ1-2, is DGGITQSPKYLFRKEGQNVTLSCEQNLNHDAMYWYRQDPGQGLRLIYYSQIVNDFQKGDIAEGYSVSREKKESFPLTVTSAQKNPTAFYLCASSNRDGYTFGSGTRLTVV.

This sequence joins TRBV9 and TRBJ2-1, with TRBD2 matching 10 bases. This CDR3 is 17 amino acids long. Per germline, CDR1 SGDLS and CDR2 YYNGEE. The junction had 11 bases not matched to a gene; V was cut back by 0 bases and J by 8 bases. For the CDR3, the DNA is TGTGCCAGCAGCGTAGGGAGCGGGGGGGCCGTCGGTGATGAGCAGTTCTTC. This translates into CASSVGSGGAVGDEQFF. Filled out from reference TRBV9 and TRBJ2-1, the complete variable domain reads DSGVTQTPKHLITATGQRVTLRCSPRSGDLSVYWYQQSLDQGLQFLIQYYNGEERAKGNILERFSAQQFPDLHSELNLSSLELGDSALYFCASSVGSGGAVGDEQFFGPGTRLTVL.

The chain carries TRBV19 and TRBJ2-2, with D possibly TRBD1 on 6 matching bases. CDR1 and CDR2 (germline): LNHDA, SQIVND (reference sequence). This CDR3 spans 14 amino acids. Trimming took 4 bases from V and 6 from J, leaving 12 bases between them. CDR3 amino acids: CASSTDSRAGELFF. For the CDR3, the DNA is TGTGCCAGTAGTACGGACAGTAGGGCCGGGGAGCTGTTTTTT.

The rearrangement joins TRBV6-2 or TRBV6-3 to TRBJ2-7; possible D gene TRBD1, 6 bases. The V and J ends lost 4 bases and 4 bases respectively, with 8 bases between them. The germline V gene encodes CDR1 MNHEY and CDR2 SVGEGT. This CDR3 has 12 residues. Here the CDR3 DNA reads TGTGCCAGCAGTTTACAGGGATACGAGCAGTACTTC. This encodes CASSLQGYEQYF.

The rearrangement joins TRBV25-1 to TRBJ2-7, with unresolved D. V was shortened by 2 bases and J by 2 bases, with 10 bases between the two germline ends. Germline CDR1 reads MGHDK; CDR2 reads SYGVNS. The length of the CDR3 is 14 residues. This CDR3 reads CASSELGTTYEQYF. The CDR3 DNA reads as TGTGCCAGCAGTGAACTGGGAACTACCTACGAGCAGTACTTC.

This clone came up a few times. The CDR3 DNA reads as TGTGCCAGCAGCTTAATGGAGGGGGGGAATTCACCCCTCCACTTT. It specifies CASSLMEGGNSPLHF. The J gene is TRBJ1-6, the V gene TRBV11-2; maybe TRBD1 (6 bases). V lost 2 bases and J 7 bases, leaving 12 bases between the germline ends. In germline, CDR1 is SGHAT, CDR2 FQNNGV. The CDR3 spans 15 residues. The full variable domain, with the rest looked up from reference TRBV11-2 and TRBJ1-6, is EAGVAQSPRYKIIEKRQSVAFWCNPISGHATLYWYQQILGQGPKLLIQFQNNGVVDDSQLPKDRFSAERLKGVDSTLKIQPAKLEDSAVYLCASSLMEGGNSPLHFGNGTRLTVT.

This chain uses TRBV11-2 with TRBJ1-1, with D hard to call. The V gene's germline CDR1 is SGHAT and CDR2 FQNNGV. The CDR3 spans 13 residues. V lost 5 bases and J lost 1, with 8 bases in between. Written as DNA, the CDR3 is TGTGCCAGCAGCCTTACACAGAACACTGAAGCTTTCTTT. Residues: CASSLTQNTEAFF.

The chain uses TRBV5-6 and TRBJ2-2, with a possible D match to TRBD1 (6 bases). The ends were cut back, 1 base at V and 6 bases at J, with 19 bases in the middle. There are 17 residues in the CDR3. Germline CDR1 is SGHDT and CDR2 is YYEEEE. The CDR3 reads CASSLIVHRVKSGELFF. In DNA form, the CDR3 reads TGTGCCAGCAGCTTGATAGTTCACAGGGTGAAGTCCGGGGAGCTGTTTTTT.

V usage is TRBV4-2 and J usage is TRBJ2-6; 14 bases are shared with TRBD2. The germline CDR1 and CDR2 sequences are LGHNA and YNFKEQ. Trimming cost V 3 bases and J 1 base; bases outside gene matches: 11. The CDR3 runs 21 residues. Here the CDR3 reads CASSQPGTSGGQRSGANVLTF. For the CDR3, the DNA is TGTGCCAGCAGCCAGCCCGGGACTAGCGGGGGCCAACGTTCTGGGGCCAACGTCCTGACTTTC.

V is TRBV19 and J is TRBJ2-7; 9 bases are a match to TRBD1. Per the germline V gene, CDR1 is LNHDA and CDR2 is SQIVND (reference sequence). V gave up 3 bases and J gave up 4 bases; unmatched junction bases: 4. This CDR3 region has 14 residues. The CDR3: CASSIRGQGYEQYF. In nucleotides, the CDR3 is TGTGCCAGTAGTATTAGGGGACAGGGTTACGAGCAGTACTTC. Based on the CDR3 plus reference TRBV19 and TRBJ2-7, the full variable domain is DGGITQSPKYLFRKEGQNVTLSCEQNLNHDAMYWYRQDPGQGLRLIYYSQIVNDFQKGDIAEGYSVSREKKESFPLTVTSAQKNPTAFYLCASSIRGQGYEQYFGPGTRLTVT.

CDR3 region: CASSKRTGGVYEQYF. CDR3 nucleotides: TGTGCCAGCAGTAAAAGGACAGGGGGAGTCTACGAGCAGTACTTC. The rearrangement joins TRBV6-5 to TRBJ2-7; 10 bases are a match to TRBD1. The CDR3 totals 15 residues. V lost 5 bases, J lost 3 bases, and 7 bases stayed unmatched. Germline CDR1 is MNHEY and CDR2 is SVGAGI.

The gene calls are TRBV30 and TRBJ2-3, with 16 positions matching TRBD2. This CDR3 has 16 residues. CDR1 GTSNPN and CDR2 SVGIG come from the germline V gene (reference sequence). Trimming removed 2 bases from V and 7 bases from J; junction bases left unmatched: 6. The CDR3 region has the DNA TGTGCCTGGAGTCCCGGGACTAGCGGGGGGGCCTATACGCAGTATTTT. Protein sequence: CAWSPGTSGGAYTQYF.

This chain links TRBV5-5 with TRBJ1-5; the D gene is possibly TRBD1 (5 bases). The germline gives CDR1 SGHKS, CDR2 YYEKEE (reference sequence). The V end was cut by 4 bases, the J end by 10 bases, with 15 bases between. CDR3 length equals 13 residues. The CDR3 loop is CASSPRAAIPQHF. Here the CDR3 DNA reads TGTGCCAGCAGCCCCAGGGCCGCGATACCCCAGCATTTT.

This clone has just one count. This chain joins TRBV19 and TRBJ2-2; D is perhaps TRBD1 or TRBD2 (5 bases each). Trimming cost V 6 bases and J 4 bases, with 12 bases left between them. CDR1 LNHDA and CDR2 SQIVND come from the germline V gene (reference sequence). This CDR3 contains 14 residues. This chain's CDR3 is CASSDYGATGELFF. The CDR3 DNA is TGTGCCAGTAGCGATTACGGGGCCACCGGGGAGCTGTTTTTT. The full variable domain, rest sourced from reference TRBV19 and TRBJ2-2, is DGGITQSPKYLFRKEGQNVTLSCEQNLNHDAMYWYRQDPGQGLRLIYYSQIVNDFQKGDIAEGYSVSREKKESFPLTVTSAQKNPTAFYLCASSDYGATGELFFGEGSRLTVL.

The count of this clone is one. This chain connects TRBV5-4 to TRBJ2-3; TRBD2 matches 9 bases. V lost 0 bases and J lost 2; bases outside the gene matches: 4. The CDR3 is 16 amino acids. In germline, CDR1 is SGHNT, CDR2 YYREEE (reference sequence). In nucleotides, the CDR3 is TGTGCCAGCAGCTTGGGGGGACTAGCTGCCACAGATACGCAGTATTTT. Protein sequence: CASSLGGLAATDTQYF.

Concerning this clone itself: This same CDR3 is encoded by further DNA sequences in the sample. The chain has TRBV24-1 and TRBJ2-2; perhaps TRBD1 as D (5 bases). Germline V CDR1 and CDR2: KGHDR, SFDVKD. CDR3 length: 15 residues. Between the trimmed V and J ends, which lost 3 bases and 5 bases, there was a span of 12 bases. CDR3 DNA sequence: TGTGCCACCAGTGATCCCAGGGCAGGGACCGGGGAGCTGTTTTTT. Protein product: CATSDPRAGTGELFF.

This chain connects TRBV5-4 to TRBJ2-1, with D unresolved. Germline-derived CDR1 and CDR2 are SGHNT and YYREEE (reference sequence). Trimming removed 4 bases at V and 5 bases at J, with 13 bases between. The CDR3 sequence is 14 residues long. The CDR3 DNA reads TGTGCCAGCAGCGCGGACCTCAGAGACAATGAGCAGTTCTTC. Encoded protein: CASSADLRDNEQFF.

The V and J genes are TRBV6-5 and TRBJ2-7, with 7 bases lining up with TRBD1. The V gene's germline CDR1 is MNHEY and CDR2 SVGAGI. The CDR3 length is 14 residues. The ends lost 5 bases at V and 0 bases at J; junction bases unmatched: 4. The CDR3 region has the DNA TGTGCCAGCAGTCCCGGGACAGCCTCCTACGAGCAGTACTTC. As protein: CASSPGTASYEQYF.

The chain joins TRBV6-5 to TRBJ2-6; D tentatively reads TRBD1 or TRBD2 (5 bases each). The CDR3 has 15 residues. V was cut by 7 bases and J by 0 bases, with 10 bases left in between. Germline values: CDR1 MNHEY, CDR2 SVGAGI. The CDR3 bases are TGTGCCAGCATGAGGGGTCCCTCTGGGGCCAACGTCCTGACTTTC. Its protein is CASMRGPSGANVLTF.

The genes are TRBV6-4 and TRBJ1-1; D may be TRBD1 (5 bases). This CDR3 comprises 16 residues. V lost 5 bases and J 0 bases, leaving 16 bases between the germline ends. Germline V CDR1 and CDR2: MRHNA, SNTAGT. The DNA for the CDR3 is TGTGCCAGCAGTCCTCACCAGGGACGCGTGAACACTGAAGCTTTCTTT. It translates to CASSPHQGRVNTEAFF.

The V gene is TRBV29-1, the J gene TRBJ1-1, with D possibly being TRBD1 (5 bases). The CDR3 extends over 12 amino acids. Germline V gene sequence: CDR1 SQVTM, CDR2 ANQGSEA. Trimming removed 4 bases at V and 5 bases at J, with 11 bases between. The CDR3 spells CSVVEGLTEAFF. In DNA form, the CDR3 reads TGCAGCGTTGTGGAGGGGCTGACTGAAGCTTTCTTT.

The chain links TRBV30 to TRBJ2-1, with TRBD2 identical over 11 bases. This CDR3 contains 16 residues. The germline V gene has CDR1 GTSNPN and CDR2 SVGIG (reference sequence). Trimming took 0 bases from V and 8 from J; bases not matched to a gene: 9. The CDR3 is CAWSVLAGASADEQFF. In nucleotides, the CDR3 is TGTGCCTGGAGTGTACTAGCGGGGGCCTCGGCGGATGAGCAGTTCTTC.

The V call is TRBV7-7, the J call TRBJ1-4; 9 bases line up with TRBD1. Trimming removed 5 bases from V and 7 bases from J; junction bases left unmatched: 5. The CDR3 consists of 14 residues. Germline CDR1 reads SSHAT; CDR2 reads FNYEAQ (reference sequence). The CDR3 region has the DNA TGTGCCAGCAGCACGGGACAGGGAATTGAAAAACTGTTTTTT. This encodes CASSTGQGIEKLFF. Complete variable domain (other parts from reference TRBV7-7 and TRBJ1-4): GAGVSQSPRYKVTKRGQDVTLRCDPISSHATLYWYQQALGQGPEFLTYFNYEAQPDKSGLPSDRFSAERPEGSISTLTIQRTEQRDSAMYRCASSTGQGIEKLFFGSGTQLSVL.